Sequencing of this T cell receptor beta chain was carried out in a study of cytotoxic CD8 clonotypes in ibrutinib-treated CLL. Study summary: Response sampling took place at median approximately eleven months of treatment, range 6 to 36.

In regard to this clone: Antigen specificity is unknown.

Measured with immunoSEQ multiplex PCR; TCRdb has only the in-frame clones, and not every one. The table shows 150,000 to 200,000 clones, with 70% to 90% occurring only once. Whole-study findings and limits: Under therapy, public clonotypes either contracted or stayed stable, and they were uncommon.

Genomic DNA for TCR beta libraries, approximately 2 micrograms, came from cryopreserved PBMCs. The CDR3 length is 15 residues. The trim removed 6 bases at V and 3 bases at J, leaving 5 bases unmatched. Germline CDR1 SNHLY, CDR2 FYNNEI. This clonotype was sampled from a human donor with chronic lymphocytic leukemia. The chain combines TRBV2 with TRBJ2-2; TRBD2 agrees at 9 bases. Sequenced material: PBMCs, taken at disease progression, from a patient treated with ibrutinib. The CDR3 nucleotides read TGTGCCAGCAGCCAGACTAGCGGAGACACCGGGGAGCTGTTTTTT. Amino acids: CASSQTSGDTGELFF.